This passage covers 30 T cell receptor beta chains from one sample sequenced in a study of yellow fever vaccine responses in identical twins. Via MiXCR, TCRdb re-called the RT-PCR reads, giving one row per CDR3 protein. The sample lists about 9,000 distinct CDR3 sequences, roughly 83% seen once, with about 2% in the top ten. Sequenced here: T cells from blood (PBMCs), unsorted or a sorted subset (not recorded which), sampled before or after yellow fever vaccination (not recorded which). Receptor source: a woman under 30 who received the yellow fever vaccine.

This clonotype has a single count. The rearrangement links TRBV9 to TRBJ2-7; D ambiguous. CDR3 length: 14 residues. Trimming removed 0 bases from V and 0 bases from J, with 7 bases in between. Germline assignment: CDR1 SGDLS and CDR2 YYNGEE. DNA for the CDR3: TGTGCCAGCAGCGTAGGAACGAACTCCTACGAGCAGTACTTC. Its translation is CASSVGTNSYEQYF.

This chain uses TRBV5-6 with TRBJ2-1; D is ambiguous. Germline CDR1 and CDR2: SGHDT and YYEEEE. Trimming stripped 0 bases from V and 6 bases from J, with 7 bases between. The CDR3 covers 13 residues. The CDR3 region has the DNA TGTGCCAGCAGCTTGGTCTACGGCAATGAGCAGTTCTTC. Its translation is CASSLVYGNEQFF.

CDR3 loop: CASSSQGSYNEQFF. In DNA form, the CDR3 reads TGTGCCAGCAGCTCACAGGGATCCTACAATGAGCAGTTCTTC. The rearrangement uses TRBV11-3 and TRBJ2-1; D possibly corresponds to TRBD1 (6 bases). The CDR3 runs 14 residues. V lost 4 bases and J lost 1, with 8 bases in between. The V gene's germline CDR1 is SGHNT and CDR2 YENEEA.

This sequence joins TRBV13 and TRBJ1-1; tentative D call: TRBD1 (6 bases). Between the trimmed V and J ends, which lost 7 bases and 5 bases, there was a span of 11 bases. CDR3 length: 12 amino acids. Per the germline V gene, CDR1 is PRHDT and CDR2 is FYEKMQ (reference sequence). DNA for the CDR3: TGTGCCAGCATAAAAACAGGGACTGAAGCTTTCTTT. This gives the protein CASIKTGTEAFF.

The chain carries TRBV29-1 and TRBJ2-1; the D is unclear. Germline CDR1 reads SQVTM; CDR2 reads ANQGSEA. With 3 bases removed from V and 0 bases from J, the gap between germline ends came to 15 bases. This CDR3 region has 16 residues. The CDR3 region has the DNA TGCAGCGTTGACGGTTTGGAGACTCACTCCTACAATGAGCAGTTCTTC. Protein sequence: CSVDGLETHSYNEQFF.

This clonotype was counted a single time. V and J are TRBV6-5 and TRBJ1-2; TRBD1 matches at 9 bases. The CDR3 is 14 residues long. Germline V gene sequence: CDR1 MNHEY, CDR2 SVGAGI. J gave up 8 bases and V 4 bases, and 8 bases lay outside the gene matches. The CDR3 nucleotides are TGTGCCAGCAGTTCGAACCGGGACAGGGTAGGCTACACCTTC. Translation gives CASSSNRDRVGYTF.

The V and J genes are TRBV10-3 and TRBJ2-1; D is possibly TRBD1 (6 bases). V was cut by 0 bases and J by 8 bases, with 11 bases left in between. The CDR3 loop spans 14 amino acids. Germline V CDR1 and CDR2: ENHRY, SYGVKD. The CDR3 bases are TGTGCCATCAGTGAGTCTGAGACAGGCCATGAGCAGTTCTTC. The encoded protein is CAISESETGHEQFF.

The chain combines TRBV19 with TRBJ2-7; D remains unclear. Germline CDR1 reads LNHDA; CDR2 reads SQIVND (reference sequence). Trimming removed 9 bases at V and 2 bases at J, with 5 bases between. The CDR3 covers 10 residues. CDR3 in amino acids: CAREPYEQYV. The CDR3, as DNA: TGTGCCAGGGAACCCTACGAGCAGTACGTC.

The genes are TRBV24-1 and TRBJ1-2; D is perhaps TRBD1 (5 bases). The CDR3 covers 14 residues. The V and J ends lost 9 bases and 2 bases respectively, with 15 bases between them. Germline-derived CDR1 and CDR2 are KGHDR and SFDVKD. CDR3 coding DNA: TGTGCCACCTTTGACGGGGCAGGAAACTATGGCTACACCTTC. It codes for CATFDGAGNYGYTF.

The chain joins TRBV9 to TRBJ2-5; perhaps D is TRBD1 or TRBD2 (5 bases each). From germline, CDR1 is SGDLS and CDR2 YYNGEE. CDR3 length: 15 amino acids. V was shortened by 1 base and J by 0 bases, with 10 bases between the two germline ends. The CDR3 DNA follows: TGTGCCAGCAGCGTACGGTGGGGGAACCAAGAGACCCAGTACTTC. Translating gives CASSVRWGNQETQYF.

The rearrangement links TRBV7-9 to TRBJ2-7, with D unresolved. V dropped 3 bases and J dropped 1 base, with 4 bases sitting between them. The CDR3 runs 12 residues. Germline assignment: CDR1 SEHNR and CDR2 FQNEAQ (reference sequence). CDR3 DNA: TGTGCCAGCAGCTTGACATCCTACGAGCAGTACTTC. The encoded protein is CASSLTSYEQYF.

This sequence joins TRBV5-1 and TRBJ2-1, with D hard to call. In germline, CDR1 is SGHRS, CDR2 YFSETQ. CDR3 length: 15 residues. The ends were cut back, 0 bases at V and 3 bases at J, with 10 bases in the middle. CDR3 DNA sequence: TGCGCCAGCAGCTTGGAAAGGGTTTTCTACAATGAGCAGTTCTTC. Translating it yields CASSLERVFYNEQFF. Together with reference TRBV5-1 and TRBJ2-1, the CDR3 gives the full variable domain: KAGVTQTPRYLIKTRGQQVTLSCSPISGHRSVSWYQQTPGQGLQFLFEYFSETQRNKGNFPGRFSGRQFSNSRSEMNVSTLELGDSALYLCASSLERVFYNEQFFGPGTRLTVL.

This clonotype was observed a handful of times. The rearrangement uses TRBV2 and TRBJ2-3; 7 nucleotides line up with TRBD1. CDR3 length equals 13 residues. Germline V gene sequence: CDR1 SNHLY, CDR2 FYNNEI. Losses at the gene ends were 11 bases for V and 6 bases for J; bases not matched to a gene: 11. CDR3 sequence: CARGGQRVDTQYF. DNA of the CDR3: TGTGCCCGAGGGGGCCAGAGGGTGGATACGCAGTATTTT.

This clonotype was picked up a small number of times. The chain combines TRBV20-1 with TRBJ2-7; 8 bases fit TRBD1. CDR3 length: 14 residues. The ends lost 3 bases at V and 4 bases at J; junction bases unmatched: 8. The germline CDR1 and CDR2 sequences are DFQATT and SNEGSKA (reference sequence). The CDR3 reads CSASPGTGPYEQYV. The CDR3 nucleotides are TGCAGTGCTAGTCCCGGGACAGGCCCTTACGAGCAGTACGTC.

The rearrangement links TRBV7-9 to TRBJ2-4; 8 bases fit TRBD2. The CDR3 sequence is 17 residues long. V gave up 1 base and J gave up 6 bases; unmatched junction bases: 11. The V gene's germline CDR1 is SEHNR and CDR2 FQNEAQ (reference sequence). The CDR3 here is CASSLVDLGLAGNIQYF. The CDR3 nucleotides read TGTGCCAGCAGCTTAGTGGATTTGGGGCTAGCGGGAAACATTCAGTACTTC.

The rearrangement joins TRBV5-1 to TRBJ2-3; 8 bases map to TRBD1. The CDR3 runs 16 residues. Germline CDR1 reads SGHRS; CDR2 reads YFSETQ. Trimming cost V 4 bases and J 3 bases; bases outside gene matches: 10. In DNA, the CDR3 is TGCGCCAGCAGCATGGTGACAGGGGAGCATACAGATACGCAGTATTTT. This gives the protein CASSMVTGEHTDTQYF.

A word on this clonotype: A junction end diverges from the germline sequence, so it may reflect a read error. V and J are TRBV12-3 or TRBV12-4 and TRBJ2-2; the D is unclear. There are 12 residues in the CDR3. The CDR3 region is CASGLNAGELFF. The CDR3 nucleotides read TGTGCCAGCGGTTTAAACGCTGGGGAGCTGTTTTTT.

The V gene is TRBV7-9, the J gene TRBJ2-5; D is perhaps TRBD1 (6 bases). This CDR3 region has 14 residues. Germline CDR1 reads SEHNR; CDR2 reads FQNEAQ (reference sequence). V lost 6 bases and J 3 bases, leaving 14 bases between the germline ends. CDR3 sequence reads: CASRFTGPEETQYF. The CDR3 coding sequence is TGTGCCAGCAGATTCACAGGGCCCGAAGAGACCCAGTACTTC.

V gene TRBV3-1 combines with J gene TRBJ2-1, with a possible D match to TRBD2 (5 bases). Trimming removed 1 base at V and 13 bases at J, with 11 bases between. CDR1 is LGHDT and CDR2 is YNNKEL in the germline V gene (reference sequence). The CDR3 consists of 12 residues. The CDR3 DNA follows: TGTGCCAGCAGCCAAGCAGAGGACTCCCAGTTCTTC. Its translation: CASSQAEDSQFF.

The gene calls are TRBV7-8 and TRBJ2-2, with unresolved D. V was trimmed by 1 base and J by 2 bases, leaving 8 bases between them. The CDR3 length is 15 residues. The germline V gene has CDR1 SGHVS and CDR2 FQNEAQ. This CDR3 reads CASSLVVPNTGELFF. In nucleotides, the CDR3 is TGTGCCAGCAGCTTAGTAGTCCCCAACACCGGGGAGCTGTTTTTT. The full variable domain, rest sourced from reference TRBV7-8 and TRBJ2-2, is GAGVSQSPRYKVAKRGQDVALRCDPISGHVSLFWYQQALGQGPEFLTYFQNEAQLDKSGLPSDRFFAERPEGSVSTLKIQRTQQEDSAVYLCASSLVVPNTGELFFGEGSRLTVL.

The J gene is TRBJ2-5, the V gene TRBV11-3, with D possibly called TRBD1 or TRBD2 (5 bases each). Trimming shortened V by 5 bases and J by 2 bases, and 15 bases separated the two germline ends. CDR1 is SGHNT, CDR2 YENEEA, per germline. CDR3 length equals 15 residues. CDR3 nucleotide sequence: TGTGCCAGCAGCCCCTCCGCGAGGGGTCAAGAGACCCAGTACTTC. This codes for CASSPSARGQETQYF.

This clonotype showed up just a few times. The rearrangement joins TRBV12-3 or TRBV12-4 to TRBJ2-7; TRBD1 matches 9 bases. Unmatched junction bases numbered 6, after V lost 3 bases and J lost 3 bases. The CDR3 totals 15 residues. The CDR3 here is CASSLGPGQGYEQYF. DNA of the CDR3: TGTGCCAGCAGTTTGGGCCCGGGACAGGGCTACGAGCAGTACTTC.

J is TRBJ2-7 and V is TRBV19, with 8 bases identical to TRBD1. This CDR3 region has 12 residues. J was trimmed by 9 bases and V by 6 bases; bases with no gene match: 7. Germline assignment: CDR1 LNHDA and CDR2 SQIVND (reference sequence). DNA of the CDR3: TGTGCCAGTAGCGATCTCAGGGGGCGGCAGTACTTC. It is translated as CASSDLRGRQYF.

This clonotype has only one observation. The rearrangement joins TRBV2 to TRBJ2-1; D is unclear. Deletions cut 3 bases from V and 8 bases from J, with 11 bases between. The CDR3 totals 13 residues. CDR1 and CDR2 (germline): SNHLY, FYNNEI. CDR3 sequence (DNA): TGTGCCAGCAGTGATCTTGGTGGGCATGAGCAGTTCTTC. This codes for CASSDLGGHEQFF.

V is TRBV4-2 and J is TRBJ2-7; tentatively, D is TRBD2 (6 bases). Germline V lookup: CDR1 LGHNA, CDR2 YNFKEQ. The CDR3 consists of 14 residues. Trimming removed 4 bases from V and 1 base from J, with 11 bases in between. CDR3 in amino acids: CASSPPGVSYEQYV. CDR3 nucleotides: TGTGCCAGCAGCCCGCCGGGGGTTTCCTACGAGCAGTACGTC.

The chain couples TRBV10-3 to TRBJ2-5; 9 positions agree with TRBD2. CDR3 length: 14 amino acids. The J segment lost 5 bases and the V segment lost 2 bases, leaving 3 bases of the junction unmatched. Germline CDR1 reads ENHRY; CDR2 reads SYGVKD. This CDR3 is CAISEARGGETQYF. CDR3 nucleotide sequence: TGTGCCATCAGTGAGGCGCGGGGGGGGGAGACCCAGTACTTC.

This clonotype was detected only once. This chain links TRBV11-1 with TRBJ1-1; TRBD1 aligns across 8 bases. The ends lost 7 bases at V and 5 bases at J; junction bases unmatched: 12. The CDR3 covers 15 residues. Germline CDR1 is SGHAT and CDR2 is FQDESV (reference sequence). The CDR3 spells CASTGGVESGTEAFF. Written as DNA, the CDR3 is TGTGCCAGCACAGGGGGCGTCGAATCGGGGACTGAAGCTTTCTTT.

The chain carries TRBV4-2 and TRBJ2-2; the D is unclear. The V end lost 3 bases, the J end lost 3 bases, and 11 bases lay between the germline ends. This CDR3 is 15 amino acids long. Germline loops: CDR1 LGHNA, CDR2 YNFKEQ. CDR3 DNA sequence: TGTGCCAGCAGCCAGGATGATAGGGACACCGGGGAGCTGTTTTTT. This translates into CASSQDDRDTGELFF.

This chain links TRBV29-1 with TRBJ2-3; D gene ambiguous. The CDR3 runs to 12 residues. Deletions cut 6 bases from V and 4 bases from J, with 11 bases between. The germline gives CDR1 SQVTM, CDR2 ANQGSEA. This chain's CDR3 is CSVGDGPDTQYF. In nucleotides, the CDR3 is TGCAGCGTCGGAGATGGTCCAGATACGCAGTATTTT.

The V call is TRBV29-1, the J call TRBJ2-7, with 7 bases that match TRBD1. Unmatched junction bases numbered 10, after V lost 0 bases and J lost 5 bases. The CDR3 totals 15 residues. Germline CDR1 reads SQVTM; CDR2 reads ANQGSEA. The CDR3 spells CSVEDGTGEIDEQYF. DNA for the CDR3: TGCAGCGTTGAAGATGGTACAGGGGAGATAGACGAGCAGTACTTC.